This T cell receptor (beta chain) is from a study of T cells in women clearing cervical HPV infection. Regarding this clone: The read ends 3 residues shy of where the CDR3 ends; the end is completed using the germline J gene. The sample contains more than one DNA sequence encoding this CDR3.

TCRdb keeps only in-frame clones here, not all; method: immunoSEQ multiplex PCR. The table lists approximately 30,000 clones. CDR3 length: 13 residues. The germline CDR1 and CDR2 sequences are SNHLY and FYNNEI. V gave up 5 bases and J gave up 4 bases; unmatched junction bases: 1. The sequenced sample consisted of blood buffy coat. The TCR sequence derives from a woman aged 18 to 75 with a cervical HPV16 infection that either progressed to CIN3+ or cleared (not recorded which). J is TRBJ2-5 and V is TRBV2; 10 bases match TRBD2. The DNA read from the CDR3 is TGTGCCAGCAGTAGACTAGCGGGAGAGACC. It yields the protein CASSRLAGET. The CDR3 as a whole reads CASSRLAGETQYF.